This T cell receptor (beta chain) was found in a study of blood T cell repertoires in COVID-19. Participants were placed into cohorts based on the clinical history they reported. Method: immunoSEQ multiplex PCR; TCRdb's copy keeps in-frame clones and lacks some. The sample lists hundreds of thousands of clones, approximately 83% occurring once. Germline V CDR1 and CDR2: WNHNN, SYGVQD (reference sequence). The CDR3 is 14 amino acids. Unmatched junction bases numbered 10, after V lost 9 bases and J lost 4 bases. The sequenced sample consisted of PBMCs or T cells enriched from blood (not recorded which). The origin of this receptor is a woman aged 40 to 50 with acute COVID-19. The chain joins TRBV10-1 to TRBJ1-1; 8 nucleotides match TRBD1. The CDR3 bases are TGCGCCAGTAATGAGGACAGGGAAGCCACTGAAGCTTTCTTT. This encodes CASNEDREATEAFF.